This T cell receptor beta chain was recorded in a study of identical twins. Looked up from germline, CDR1 is SNHLY and CDR2 is FYNNEI. V was trimmed by 10 bases and J by 2 bases, leaving 14 bases between them. The CDR3 loop spans 13 amino acids. From the 5' RACE reads, TCRdb called clonotypes with MiXCR, one entry per CDR3 protein. The sample records 500,000 to 650,000 distinct CDR3 sequences, roughly 7.1% being singletons. This sample was also put to use in a study of yellow fever vaccine responses in identical twins.

Sequences were obtained from PBMCs. The clonotype originates from a young woman in good health. The chain has TRBV2 and TRBJ1-1, with D unclear. The CDR3 nucleotides read TGTGCCACCCCAGGAGGGATCAACACTGAAGCTTTCTTT. Amino acids: CATPGGINTEAFF.